This is a list of T cell receptor beta chains from one sample in a study of regulatory T cells in long-lasting Graves disease. TCRdb fed the multiplex PCR reads into MiXCR, producing one record per CDR3 protein. The sample yields 400,000 to 450,000 distinct CDR3 sequences, about 25% seen once. The material sequenced was peripheral blood mononuclear cells (PBMCs), taken when the disease was refractory, from a patient treated with antithyroid drugs. These receptors came from a female donor with Graves disease. The CDR3 runs from the conserved cysteine through the conserved F or W. A D gene is named only where the DNA matches it firmly. A clone size is listed for some rows: how often the clone was seen (once, few, many), or a class if it is expanded.

V gene	clone size	J gene	D gene	CDR3 DNA	CDR3 protein
TRBV11-2	-	TRBJ1-5	-	TGTGCCAGCAGCGCAGATGGCGAGAGTCAGCCCCAGCATTTT	CASSADGESQPQHF
TRBV19	few	TRBJ1-1	-	TGTGCCAGTAGTGCCCCGTATGGCAGGGGTGAACCTGAAGCTTTCTTT	CASSAPYGRGEPEAFF
TRBV11-2	many	TRBJ2-7	TRBD2	TGTGCCAGCAGCTGGGGCAACTGGAGGGGGACTAGCGAACCCTACGAGCAGTACTTC	CASSWGNWRGTSEPYEQYF
TRBV27	few	TRBJ1-5	-	TGTGCCAGCAGTCCCGGGACGGTCTTATTCGGTTATAGCAATCAGCCCCAGCATTTT	CASSPGTVLFGYSNQPQHF
TRBV5-1	once	TRBJ1-3	-	TGCGCCAGCAGCGTCGGATCTAACGGAAACACCATATATTTT	CASSVGSNGNTIYF
TRBV20-1	-	TRBJ1-1	-	TGCAGTGCTAGAGATACAACCACTGAAGCTTTCTTT	CSARDTTTEAFF
TRBV2	-	TRBJ2-4	-	TGTGCCAGCAGTGAGGAAAGGTACGGAGTCAAAAACATTCAGTACTTC	CASSEERYGVKNIQYF
TRBV15	few	TRBJ2-5	TRBD1	TGTGCCACCCGGACAGGGGGTGGAGAGACCCAGTACTTC	CATRTGGGETQYF
TRBV19	few	TRBJ1-2	-	TGTGCCAGTAGTACAGGAATGCGGGGCTACACCTTC	CASSTGMRGYTF
TRBV28	many	TRBJ2-2	TRBD1	TGTGCCGCCCTACAGGGGGCCGGGGAGCTGTTTTTT	CAALQGAGELFF
TRBV12-3/TRBV12-4	few	TRBJ1-5	-	TGTGCCAGCAGTTTACCACAGGGCAATCAGCCCCAGCATTTT	CASSLPQGNQPQHF
TRBV2	many	TRBJ2-7	-	TGTGCCAGCGGTGAAACACGGGAGTCCGAGCAGTACTTC	CASGETRESEQYF
TRBV10-3	few	TRBJ2-7	TRBD1	TGTGCCATCAGTGGAAACCCGGTCCGCGACAGGGGGCGCGAGCAGTACTTC	CAISGNPVRDRGREQYF
TRBV20-1	few	TRBJ2-7	TRBD1	TGCAGTGCTAGCCCAGGACAGGCCTACGAGCAGTACTTC	CSASPGQAYEQYF
TRBV24-1	many	TRBJ1-4	-	TGTGCCACCAGTGATTTTTCCGGCGAAAAACTGTTTTTT	CATSDFSGEKLFF
TRBV6-5	-	TRBJ2-7	TRBD2	TGTGCCAGCAGTTCCAAACTAGCGGGAGGACCCTACGAGCAGTACTTC	CASSSKLAGGPYEQYF
TRBV30	-	TRBJ1-3	-	TGTGCCTGGAGCGAATCACTAGGGGTTTCTGGAAACACCATATATTTT	CAWSESLGVSGNTIYF
TRBV2	many	TRBJ2-4	-	TGTGCCAGCAAATTCGGGGTAGCCAAAAACATTCAGTACTTC	CASKFGVAKNIQYF
TRBV5-1	-	TRBJ2-2	TRBD2	TGCGCCAGCAGCTTACGACTAGCGGGAGTCACGAACACCGGGGAGCTGTTTTTT	CASSLRLAGVTNTGELFF
TRBV14	-	TRBJ2-2	TRBD2	TGTGCCAGCAGCCAACCCGGGACTAGCGGTTACATCGGGGAGCTGTTTTTT	CASSQPGTSGYIGELFF
TRBV7-2	many	TRBJ2-7	TRBD2	TGTGCCAGCAGCTTCGCGTCCCGCGGGAGCCTTCCTTACGAGCAGTACTTC	CASSFASRGSLPYEQYF
TRBV6-9	many	TRBJ2-2	TRBD2	TGTGCCAGCAGTTACTTTACTGTCCCGGGACTACCTACGAACACCGGGGAGCTGTTTTTT	CASSYFTVPGLPTNTGELFF
TRBV2	many	TRBJ2-2	-	TGTGCCAGCAGTGTCAAGAACACCGGGGAGCTGTTTTTT	CASSVKNTGELFF
TRBV12-3/TRBV12-4	-	TRBJ1-1	-	TGTGCCAGCAGTTTAGAAGTTCGGGCCACTGAAGCTTTCTTT	CASSLEVRATEAFF
TRBV19	-	TRBJ1-6	-	TGTGCCACAGGGGCCTTACAGAATTCACCCCTCCACTTT	CATGALQNSPLHF
TRBV28	many	TRBJ1-1	-	TGTGCCAGCAGTTTCAGCGGGCAGAAAGCTTTCTTT	CASSFSGQKAFF
TRBV2	many	TRBJ2-7	-	TGTGCCAGCTTAGACAGGAGCAATTACGAGCAGTACTTC	CASLDRSNYEQYF
TRBV20-1	-	TRBJ1-1	-	TGCAGTGCTAGAGGATTGGCTTTGGGAAGGAAGACTGAAGCTTTCTTT	CSARGLALGRKTEAFF
TRBV6-1	few	TRBJ2-3	-	TGTGCCAGCAGTCCGGGCCGCAACACAGATACGCAGTATTTT	CASSPGRNTDTQYF
TRBV7-2	-	TRBJ2-3	-	TGTGCCAGCAGCTTAGGTCTAGCGCTCACAGATACGCAGTATTTT	CASSLGLALTDTQYF
TRBV6-1	-	TRBJ1-1	TRBD1	TGTGCCAGCAGTCCAGGGACAGTAAGCACTGAAGCTTTCTTT	CASSPGTVSTEAFF
TRBV7-3	-	TRBJ2-3	TRBD1	TGTGCCAGCAGGGCCGGACAGGGCAACACAGATACGCAGTATTTT	CASRAGQGNTDTQYF
TRBV20-1	few	TRBJ1-1	-	TGCAGTGCAAGGGGGGGCTCGGACACTGAAGCTTTCTTT	CSARGGSDTEAFF